The 19 T cell receptor beta chains in this list originate from one sample, sequenced in a study of T cell repertoires in cytomegalovirus infection. One entry per CDR3 protein, called by TCRdb with MiXCR from the reads. The repertoire holds 200,000 to 300,000 distinct CDR3 sequences, with around 9% as singletons. Input material: PBMCs. The receptor source for this set is a human donor in good health (CMV status not recorded). Some clones in this sample may be carry-over from other donors' samples.

This clonotype was found many times. V is TRBV29-1 and J is TRBJ2-5; 10 nucleotides match TRBD2. Per the germline V gene, CDR1 is SQVTM and CDR2 is ANQGSEA. There are 15 residues in the CDR3. J lost 1 base, V lost 5 bases, and 7 bases had no gene match. The CDR3 loop reads CSVRSSGGFQETQYF. CDR3 sequence (DNA): TGCAGCGTTCGCTCTAGCGGGGGTTTCCAAGAGACCCAGTACTTC.

The table lists this clonotype with many counts. J is TRBJ2-3 and V is TRBV7-2, with 9 bases identical to TRBD2. This CDR3 has 16 amino acids. V trimming: 5 bases; J trimming: 7 bases; junction bases outside the gene matches: 13. From germline, CDR1 is SGHTA and CDR2 FQGNSA. CDR3 nucleotides: TGTGCCAGCAGCCCTCAACCTAGCGGGGCTTCGTATACGCAGTATTTT. Protein product: CASSPQPSGASYTQYF.

This clonotype was detected ten times or more. The chain uses TRBV7-2 and TRBJ2-5, with 8 bases that match TRBD1. The CDR3 sequence is 15 residues long. Looked up from germline, CDR1 is SGHTA and CDR2 is FQGNSA. Unmatched junction bases numbered 4, after V lost 2 bases and J lost 2 bases. Written as DNA, the CDR3 is TGTGCCAGCAGCTTACCACGGACAGGGCAAGAGACCCAGTACTTC. It yields the protein CASSLPRTGQETQYF. The whole variable domain, remainder taken from reference TRBV7-2 and TRBJ2-5, is GAGVSQSPSNKVTEKGKDVELRCDPISGHTALYWYRQSLGQGLEFLIYFQGNSAPDKSGLPSDRFSAERTGGSVSTLTIQRTQQEDSAVYLCASSLPRTGQETQYFGPGTRLLVL.

This clonotype showed up many times. This chain connects TRBV11-2 to TRBJ1-1, with D possibly TRBD1 on 5 matching bases. The CDR3 covers 14 residues. Germline-derived CDR1 and CDR2 are SGHAT and FQNNGV. V shed 5 bases and J shed 1 base, with 11 bases lying between them. CDR3 coding DNA: TGTGCCAGCAGCCACACTACAGGGAACACTGAAGCTTTCTTT. It translates to CASSHTTGNTEAFF.

Only a few counts were recorded for this clonotype. The rearrangement joins TRBV27 to TRBJ1-3; a weak D match, TRBD1 (6 bases). The CDR3 covers 15 residues. Trimming cost V 6 bases and J 4 bases, with 16 bases left between them. Germline V CDR1 and CDR2: MNHEY, SMNVEV (reference sequence). DNA for the CDR3: TGTGCCAGCAGCATGGACAGATCGCCAGGAAACACCATATATTTT. Encoded protein: CASSMDRSPGNTIYF.

This clonotype was seen repeatedly, ten times or more. This chain connects TRBV7-2 to TRBJ1-2; 9 bases line up with TRBD1. This CDR3 is built from 14 residues. Germline assignment: CDR1 SGHTA and CDR2 FQGNSA. V lost 1 base to trimming and J lost 8 bases; unmatched junction nucleotides: 5. CDR3 amino acids: CASSLGGQGSGYTF. The CDR3 coding sequence is TGTGCCAGCAGCTTAGGGGGACAGGGTTCGGGCTACACCTTC.

The sample holds many counts of this clonotype. The J gene is TRBJ2-5, the V gene TRBV11-2; D may be TRBD1 (5 bases). V was pared by 9 bases and J by 5 bases, with 10 bases between. The CDR3 runs 11 residues. CDR1 is SGHAT and CDR2 is FQNNGV in the germline V gene. The CDR3 spells CASTKGETQYF. CDR3 in DNA: TGTGCCAGTACCAAGGGGGAGACCCAGTACTTC.

This clonotype was detected many times. V is TRBV6-5 and J is TRBJ2-7; D may be TRBD1 (6 bases). CDR1 is MNHEY, CDR2 SVGAGI, per germline. The CDR3 is made up of 12 amino acids. V lost 5 bases to trimming and J lost 2 bases, with 7 bases between them. DNA for the CDR3: TGTGCCAGCAGTCAGGGGACCTACGAGCAGTACTTC. It is translated as CASSQGTYEQYF.

There are many counts of this clonotype. The rearrangement links TRBV7-2 to TRBJ1-6, with D possibly TRBD1 on 5 matching bases. The CDR3 extends over 16 amino acids. V lost 1 base and J 7 bases, leaving 14 bases between the germline ends. Germline V gene lookup returns CDR1 SGHTA and CDR2 FQGNSA. CDR3 sequence reads: CASSLEMAGWNSPLHF. CDR3 bases: TGTGCCAGCAGCTTAGAAATGGCAGGGTGGAATTCACCCCTCCACTTT.

In this sample, this clonotype turned up many times. The V call is TRBV11-2, the J call TRBJ2-1, with D possibly matching TRBD2 (5 bases). V lost 4 bases, J lost 15 bases, and 25 bases lay in between. Germline V CDR1 and CDR2: SGHAT, FQNNGV. CDR3 length: 15 residues. CDR3 residues: CASSSPGLTGTRRFF. The CDR3 nucleotides are TGTGCCAGCAGCTCTCCGGGGTTAACCGGCACACGGCGGTTCTTC.

The table lists this clonotype with many counts. This chain connects TRBV6-2 or TRBV6-3 to TRBJ2-3, with D perhaps matching TRBD1 (6 bases). This CDR3 has 13 residues. Germline V CDR1 and CDR2: MNHEY, SVGEGT. V was shortened by 10 bases and J by 3 bases, with 14 bases between the two germline ends. The CDR3 bases are TGTGCCACCAACCACAGGGTAACAGATACGCAGTATTTT. It is translated as CATNHRVTDTQYF.

This clonotype was found many times. This rearrangement joins TRBV2 to TRBJ1-5, with D tentatively TRBD1 (6 bases). The CDR3 runs to 16 residues. The V end lost 6 bases, the J end lost 5 bases, and 20 bases lay between the germline ends. Per germline, CDR1 SNHLY and CDR2 FYNNEI. This CDR3 is CASRDWGQGLDQPQHF. The CDR3 nucleotides are TGTGCCAGCAGGGACTGGGGGCAGGGGCTCGATCAGCCCCAGCATTTT.

As for this clonotype: A read error may produce the germline difference seen at one junction end. The chain recombines TRBV20-1 with TRBJ1-2; D call uncertain. The CDR3 sequence is 13 residues long. Germline V gene lookup returns CDR1 DFQATT and CDR2 SNEGSKA (reference sequence). CDR3: CSAGDYANYGYTF. The CDR3 nucleotides read TGCAGTGCTGGAGACTATGCTAACTATGGCTACACCTTC.

This chain joins TRBV5-4 and TRBJ2-3; D is perhaps TRBD2 (6 bases). Between the trimmed V and J ends, which lost 4 bases and 5 bases, there was a span of 17 bases. This CDR3 has 15 residues. The V gene's germline CDR1 is SGHNT and CDR2 YYREEE (reference sequence). CDR3 DNA: TGTGCCAGCAGCCCCACGGCGGGATCGGTAGATACGCAGTATTTT. As protein: CASSPTAGSVDTQYF.

This clonotype was found many times. The chain joins TRBV12-3 or TRBV12-4 to TRBJ2-7; 9 bases fit TRBD1. The junction had 11 bases not matched to a gene; V was cut back by 1 base and J by 7 bases. The CDR3 covers 16 residues. The CDR3 nucleotides read TGTGCCAGCAGTTTAGGCGGCCCACAGGGGGCGGGTGAGCAGTACTTC. Translating it yields CASSLGGPQGAGEQYF.

This clonotype was recorded at least ten times. The chain couples TRBV7-2 to TRBJ2-7; possibly TRBD2 for D (5 bases). Deletions cut 4 bases from V and 9 bases from J, with 13 bases between. Germline values: CDR1 SGHTA, CDR2 FQGNSA. CDR3 length: 12 amino acids. The CDR3 loop is CASSSPASGQYF. CDR3 nucleotides: TGTGCCAGCAGCTCCCCTGCGAGCGGGCAGTACTTC. Full variable domain (remainder filled in from reference TRBV7-2 and TRBJ2-7): GAGVSQSPSNKVTEKGKDVELRCDPISGHTALYWYRQSLGQGLEFLIYFQGNSAPDKSGLPSDRFSAERTGGSVSTLTIQRTQQEDSAVYLCASSSPASGQYFGPGTRLTVT.

This clonotype showed up many times. The genes are TRBV6-2 or TRBV6-3 and TRBJ2-1; 9 nucleotides agree with TRBD1. Unmatched junction bases numbered 1, after V lost 6 bases and J lost 4 bases. Germline lookup yields CDR1 MNHEY and CDR2 SVGEGT. The CDR3 is 13 residues long. Written as DNA, the CDR3 is TGTGCCAGCAGGGGGACAGGGTACAATGAGCAGTTCTTC. It codes for CASRGTGYNEQFF.

This chain connects TRBV9 to TRBJ2-2, with 10 bases matching TRBD2. The CDR3 extends over 17 amino acids. Germline trimming cut 1 base from V and 2 bases from J; bases unmatched to any gene: 5. CDR1 SGDLS and CDR2 YYNGEE come from the germline V gene. As DNA, the CDR3 is TGTGCCAGCAGCGTACTAGCGGGGGCCCTAAACACCGGGGAGCTGTTTTTT. Translation: CASSVLAGALNTGELFF.

V is TRBV7-2 and J is TRBJ2-1; TRBD1 aligns across 10 bases. The CDR3 is 15 residues long. Germline loops: CDR1 SGHTA, CDR2 FQGNSA. The V and J ends lost 5 bases and 5 bases, in that order; junction bases with no gene match: 6. The CDR3 DNA is TGTGCCAGCAGCCCCAGGACAGGGGGGGACAATGAGCAGTTCTTC. This translates into CASSPRTGGDNEQFF.